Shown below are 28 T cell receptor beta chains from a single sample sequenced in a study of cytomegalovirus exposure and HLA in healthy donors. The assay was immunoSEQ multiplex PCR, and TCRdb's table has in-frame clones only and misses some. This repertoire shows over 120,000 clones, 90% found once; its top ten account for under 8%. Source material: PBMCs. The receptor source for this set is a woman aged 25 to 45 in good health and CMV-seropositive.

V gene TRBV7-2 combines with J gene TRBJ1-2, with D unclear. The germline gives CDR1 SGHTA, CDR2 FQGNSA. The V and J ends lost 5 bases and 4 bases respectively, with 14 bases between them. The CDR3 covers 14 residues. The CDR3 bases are TGTGCCAGCAGCCCAAGCACCCTGTCCTATGGCTACACCTTC. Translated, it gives CASSPSTLSYGYTF.

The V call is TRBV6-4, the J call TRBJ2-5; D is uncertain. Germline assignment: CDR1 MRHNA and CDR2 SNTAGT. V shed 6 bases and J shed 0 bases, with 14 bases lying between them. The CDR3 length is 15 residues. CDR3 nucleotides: TGTGCCAGCAGCACTCTCCGCCGGGACCAAGAGACCCAGTACTTC. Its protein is CASSTLRRDQETQYF.

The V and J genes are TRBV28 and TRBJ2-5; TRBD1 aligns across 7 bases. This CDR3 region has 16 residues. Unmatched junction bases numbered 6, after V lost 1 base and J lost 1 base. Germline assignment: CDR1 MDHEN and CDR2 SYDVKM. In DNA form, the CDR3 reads TGTGCCAGCAGTTTATCGTCCGGGACAGCCCAAGAGACCCAGTACTTC. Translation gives CASSLSSGTAQETQYF.

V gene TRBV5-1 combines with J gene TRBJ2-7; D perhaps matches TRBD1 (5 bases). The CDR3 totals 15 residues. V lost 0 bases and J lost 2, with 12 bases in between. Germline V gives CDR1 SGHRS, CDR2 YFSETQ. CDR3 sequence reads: CASSLAVQGTYEQYF. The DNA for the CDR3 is TGCGCCAGCAGCTTGGCCGTTCAGGGAACCTACGAGCAGTACTTC.

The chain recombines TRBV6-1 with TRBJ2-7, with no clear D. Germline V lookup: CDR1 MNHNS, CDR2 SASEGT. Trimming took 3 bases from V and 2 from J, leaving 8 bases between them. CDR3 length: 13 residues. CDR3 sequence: CASSEGRTYEQYF. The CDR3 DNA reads TGTGCCAGCAGTGAGGGCAGAACCTACGAGCAGTACTTC.

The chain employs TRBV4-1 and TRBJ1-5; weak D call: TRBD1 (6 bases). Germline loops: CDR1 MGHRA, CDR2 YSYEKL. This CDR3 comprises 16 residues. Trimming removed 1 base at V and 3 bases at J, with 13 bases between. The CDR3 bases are TGCGCCAGCAGCCAAGGGGGGGGCCCTACCAATCAGCCCCAGCATTTT. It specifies CASSQGGGPTNQPQHF.

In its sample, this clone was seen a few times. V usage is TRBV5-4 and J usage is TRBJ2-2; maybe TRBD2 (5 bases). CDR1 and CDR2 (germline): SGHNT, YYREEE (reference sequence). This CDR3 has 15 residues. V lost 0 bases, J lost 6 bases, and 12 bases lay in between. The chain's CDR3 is CASSLGSGGAGELFF. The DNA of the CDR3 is TGTGCCAGCAGCTTGGGATCTGGAGGCGCCGGGGAGCTGTTTTTT.

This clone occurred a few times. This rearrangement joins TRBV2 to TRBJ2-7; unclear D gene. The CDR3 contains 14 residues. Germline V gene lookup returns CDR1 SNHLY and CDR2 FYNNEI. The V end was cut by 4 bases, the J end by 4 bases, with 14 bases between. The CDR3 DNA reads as TGTGCCAGCAGTGTGCCGGCGGATGCGTACGAGCAGTACTTC. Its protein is CASSVPADAYEQYF.

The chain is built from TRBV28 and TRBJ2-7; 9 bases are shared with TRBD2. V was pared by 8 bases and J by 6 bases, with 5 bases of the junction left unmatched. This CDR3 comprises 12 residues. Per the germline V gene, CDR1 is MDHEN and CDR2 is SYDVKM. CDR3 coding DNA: TGTGCCAGCTGGGGGACTAGCCCCGAGCAGTACTTC. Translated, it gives CASWGTSPEQYF.

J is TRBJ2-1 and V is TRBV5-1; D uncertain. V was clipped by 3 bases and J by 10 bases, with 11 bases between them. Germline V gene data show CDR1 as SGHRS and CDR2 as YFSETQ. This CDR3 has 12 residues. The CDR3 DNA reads TGCGCCAGCAGCTCGAACTCCCGGGAGCAGTTCTTC. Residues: CASSSNSREQFF.

The CDR3 coding sequence is TGTGCCAGCAGCCAGCTTATAGGGGTAAGAAACGACGAGCAGTACTTC. This gives the protein CASSQLIGVRNDEQYF. The rearrangement uses TRBV7-9 and TRBJ2-7, with D perhaps TRBD1 (5 bases). Germline values: CDR1 SEHNR, CDR2 FQNEAQ (reference sequence). The CDR3 length is 16 residues. V dropped 5 bases and J dropped 5 bases, with 22 bases sitting between them.

CDR3 region: CSVDARCDRPIYEQYF. The CDR3 DNA follows: TGCAGCGTTGACGCTCGCTGTGACAGGCCGATCTACGAGCAGTACTTC. The gene calls are TRBV29-1 and TRBJ2-7, with a possible D match to TRBD1 (6 bases). The CDR3 is 16 amino acids. Germline CDR1 and CDR2: SQVTM and ANQGSEA. The V end was cut by 3 bases, the J end by 3 bases, with 21 bases between.

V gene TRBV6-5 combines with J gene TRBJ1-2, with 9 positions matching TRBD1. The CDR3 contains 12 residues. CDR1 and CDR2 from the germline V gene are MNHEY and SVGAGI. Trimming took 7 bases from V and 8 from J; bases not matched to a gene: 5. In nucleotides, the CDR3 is TGTGCCAGCAAAGCGACAGGGGGAGGCTACACCTTC. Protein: CASKATGGGYTF.

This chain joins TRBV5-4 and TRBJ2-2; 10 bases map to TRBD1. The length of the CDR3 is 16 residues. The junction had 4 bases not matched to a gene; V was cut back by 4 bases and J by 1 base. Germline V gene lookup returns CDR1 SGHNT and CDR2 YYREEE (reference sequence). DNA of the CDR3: TGTGCCAGCAGCGCGGGACAGGGGATGAACACCGGGGAGCTGTTTTTT. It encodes CASSAGQGMNTGELFF.

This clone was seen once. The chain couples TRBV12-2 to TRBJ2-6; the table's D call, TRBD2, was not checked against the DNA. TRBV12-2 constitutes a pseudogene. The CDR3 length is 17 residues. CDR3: CASRLSAPSSGANVLTF. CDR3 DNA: TGTGCAAGTCGCCTCAGCGCCCCAAGCTCTGGGGCCAACGTCCTGACTTTC.

As DNA, the CDR3 is TGTGCCAGCTCACCCAACGGACTTAGCACAGATACGCAGTATTTT. It is translated as CASSPNGLSTDTQYF. V and J are TRBV18 and TRBJ2-3; a possible D gene is TRBD2 (5 bases). The CDR3 spans 15 residues. Germline V gene data show CDR1 as KGHSH and CDR2 as LQKENI. V was trimmed by 3 bases and J by 0 bases, leaving 10 bases between them. Full variable domain (outside the CDR3, taken from reference TRBV18 and TRBJ2-3): NAGVMQNPRHLVRRRGQEARLRCSPMKGHSHVYWYRQLPEEGLKFMVYLQKENIIDESGMPKERFSAEFPKEGPSILRIQQVVRGDSAAYFCASSPNGLSTDTQYFGPGTRLTVL.

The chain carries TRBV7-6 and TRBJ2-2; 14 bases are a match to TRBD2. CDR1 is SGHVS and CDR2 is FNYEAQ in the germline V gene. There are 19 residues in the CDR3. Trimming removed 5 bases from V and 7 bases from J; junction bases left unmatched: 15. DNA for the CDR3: TGTGCCAGCAGCGCTAGCACCGGGGGACTAGCGGGAGTTGTCGGGGAGCTGTTTTTT. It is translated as CASSASTGGLAGVVGELFF.

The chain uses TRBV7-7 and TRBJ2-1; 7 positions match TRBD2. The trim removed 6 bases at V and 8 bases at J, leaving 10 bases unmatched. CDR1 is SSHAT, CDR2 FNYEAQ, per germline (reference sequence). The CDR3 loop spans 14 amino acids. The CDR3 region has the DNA TGTGCCAGCAGTGACCCGCGGGAGCAACATGAGCAGTTCTTC. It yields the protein CASSDPREQHEQFF.

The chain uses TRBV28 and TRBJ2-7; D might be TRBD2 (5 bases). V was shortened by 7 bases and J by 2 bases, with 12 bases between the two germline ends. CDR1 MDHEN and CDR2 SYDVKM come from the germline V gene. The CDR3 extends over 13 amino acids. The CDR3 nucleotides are TGTGCCAGCACAGCAGACTATCCCTACGAGCAGTACTTC. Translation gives CASTADYPYEQYF.

The CDR3 loop reads CASSPAGGNTIYF. CDR3 sequence (DNA): TGTGCCAGCAGTCCAGCAGGAGGAAACACCATATATTTT. This chain connects TRBV7-3 to TRBJ1-3; D remains unclear. Germline lookup yields CDR1 SGHTA and CDR2 FQGTGA. The CDR3 spans 13 residues. Deletions cut 6 bases from V and 4 bases from J, with 10 bases between.

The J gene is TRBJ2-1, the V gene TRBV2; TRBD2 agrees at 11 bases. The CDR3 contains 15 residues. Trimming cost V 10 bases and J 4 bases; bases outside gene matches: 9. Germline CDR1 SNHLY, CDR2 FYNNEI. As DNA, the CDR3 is TGTGCCACCTATATCCTAGCGGGGGGTTACAATGAGCAGTTCTTC. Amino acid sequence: CATYILAGGYNEQFF.

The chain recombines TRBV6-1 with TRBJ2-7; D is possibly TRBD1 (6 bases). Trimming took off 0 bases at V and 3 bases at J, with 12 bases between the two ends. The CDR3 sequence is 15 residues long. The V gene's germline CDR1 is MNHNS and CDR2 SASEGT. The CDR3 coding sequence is TGTGCCAGCAGTGAAGCAGCCCAGGGGAACTACGAGCAGTACTTC. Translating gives CASSEAAQGNYEQYF.

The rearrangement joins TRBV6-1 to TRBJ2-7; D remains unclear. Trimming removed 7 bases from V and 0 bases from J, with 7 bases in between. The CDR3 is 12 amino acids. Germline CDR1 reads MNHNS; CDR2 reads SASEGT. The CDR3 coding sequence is TGTGCCAGCAAGGAGAGCTCCTACGAGCAGTACTTC. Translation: CASKESSYEQYF.

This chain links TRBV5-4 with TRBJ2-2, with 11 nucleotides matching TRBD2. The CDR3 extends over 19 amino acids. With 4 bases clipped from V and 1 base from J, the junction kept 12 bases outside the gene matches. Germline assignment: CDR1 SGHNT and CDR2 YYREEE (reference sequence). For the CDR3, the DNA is TGTGCCAGCAGCAACGATCCGGGACTAGCGGAGAGGAACACCGGGGAGCTGTTTTTT. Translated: CASSNDPGLAERNTGELFF.

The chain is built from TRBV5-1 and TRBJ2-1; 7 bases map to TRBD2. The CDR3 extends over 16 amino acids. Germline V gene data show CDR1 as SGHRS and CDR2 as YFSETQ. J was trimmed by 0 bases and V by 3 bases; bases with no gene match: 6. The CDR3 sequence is CASSWAGDSSYNEQFF. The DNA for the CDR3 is TGCGCCAGCAGCTGGGCGGGGGATAGCTCCTACAATGAGCAGTTCTTC. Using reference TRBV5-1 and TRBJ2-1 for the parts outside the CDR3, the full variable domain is KAGVTQTPRYLIKTRGQQVTLSCSPISGHRSVSWYQQTPGQGLQFLFEYFSETQRNKGNFPGRFSGRQFSNSRSEMNVSTLELGDSALYLCASSWAGDSSYNEQFFGPGTRLTVL.

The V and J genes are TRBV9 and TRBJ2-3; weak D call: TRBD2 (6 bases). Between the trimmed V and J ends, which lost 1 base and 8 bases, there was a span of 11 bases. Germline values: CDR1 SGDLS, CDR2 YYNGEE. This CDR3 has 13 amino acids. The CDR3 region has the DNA TGTGCCAGCAGCGTATCGGACTACGGTACGCAGTATTTT. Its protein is CASSVSDYGTQYF.

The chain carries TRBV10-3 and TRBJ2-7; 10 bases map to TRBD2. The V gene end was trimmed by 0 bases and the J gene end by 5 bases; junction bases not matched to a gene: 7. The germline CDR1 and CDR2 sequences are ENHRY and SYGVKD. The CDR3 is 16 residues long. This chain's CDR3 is CAISESKGLASNEQYF. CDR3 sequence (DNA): TGTGCCATCAGTGAGTCGAAGGGACTAGCGTCCAACGAGCAGTACTTC.

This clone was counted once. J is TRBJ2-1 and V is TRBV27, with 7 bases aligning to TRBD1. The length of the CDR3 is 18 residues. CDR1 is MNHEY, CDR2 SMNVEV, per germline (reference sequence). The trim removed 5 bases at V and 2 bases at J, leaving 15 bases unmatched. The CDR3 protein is CASSPAFGQVEAYNEQFF. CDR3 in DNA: TGTGCCAGCAGTCCCGCCTTCGGACAGGTCGAAGCCTACAATGAGCAGTTCTTC.